A selection of T cell receptor beta chains follows, all from one sample in a study of T-cell reconstitution after alpha-beta-depleted transplantation in children. TCRdb itself ran the PCR reads through MiXCR, one entry per CDR3 protein. The table has about 610,000 distinct CDR3 sequences, over 9.5% seen once; the top ten hold approximately 4.1%. The input for sequencing was PBMCs from the stem cell graft donor, taken from the stem cell graft. These receptors came from a human donor who donated a stem cell graft to a child with acute myeloid leukemia. Both conserved end residues are part of each CDR3. A D gene is named only where the DNA matches it firmly. Clone size is given for some rows only: seen once, a few or many times, or a class if the clone is expanded.

j_call d_call v_call clone_size cdr3_aa cdr3_nt
TRBJ2-3 TRBD2 TRBV29-1 - CSVEDPLAGGTDTQYF TGCAGCGTTGAAGATCCACTAGCGGGAGGGACAGATACGCAGTATTTT
TRBJ2-2 TRBD2 TRBV7-9 few CAGSTGTTLNTGELFF TGTGCCGGATCGACCGGGACTACCTTGAACACCGGGGAGCTGTTTTTT
TRBJ2-5 TRBD2 TRBV11-2 few CASSPSSGRSETQYF TGTGCCAGCAGCCCTTCTAGCGGGAGGAGTGAGACCCAGTACTTC
TRBJ2-6 - TRBV29-1 few CSVIWETNVLTF TGCAGCGTTATTTGGGAGACCAACGTCCTGACTTTC
TRBJ2-2 TRBD1 TRBV6-5 - CASSYSTGLTGELFF TGTGCCAGCAGTTACTCGACAGGGCTCACCGGGGAGCTGTTTTTT
TRBJ1-5 - TRBV28 - CASSWREGQPSNQPQHF TGTGCCAGCAGTTGGAGAGAAGGACAGCCATCCAATCAGCCCCAGCATTTT
TRBJ2-4 - TRBV12-3/TRBV12-4 - CASSPSGEAKNIQYF TGTGCCAGCAGTCCGTCAGGGGAAGCCAAAAACATTCAGTACTTC
TRBJ1-5 - TRBV6-2/TRBV6-3 - CASSRSGQLGNQPQHF TGTGCCAGCAGTCGATCAGGGCAATTGGGCAATCAGCCCCAGCATTTT
TRBJ2-1 - TRBV30 few CAWGVAAHNEQFF TGTGCCTGGGGAGTAGCGGCTCACAATGAGCAGTTCTTC
TRBJ1-6 - TRBV28 few CASSFGGPGWSPLHF TGTGCCAGCAGTTTTGGGGGACCTGGGTGGTCACCCCTCCACTTT
TRBJ2-2 - TRBV20-1 many CSASFRASTGELFF TGCAGTGCTAGCTTTCGGGCTAGTACCGGGGAGCTGTTTTTT
TRBJ2-1 - TRBV5-1 - CASSRSGVSSYNEQFF TGCGCCAGCAGCCGCAGCGGAGTAAGCTCCTACAATGAGCAGTTCTTC
TRBJ2-3 - TRBV20-1 - CSARARGSTDTQYF TGCAGTGCTAGAGCACGGGGGAGCACAGATACGCAGTATTTT
TRBJ2-7 - TRBV28 - CASSLWGASQTYEQYF TGTGCCAGCAGTTTGTGGGGCGCTAGCCAGACCTACGAGCAGTACTTC
TRBJ2-3 TRBD2 TRBV24-1 few CATSDLSSSGRQYF TGTGCCACCAGTGATTTGAGTTCTAGCGGGAGGCAGTATTTT
TRBJ2-1 TRBD2 TRBV4-3 - CASSQGRLAGVDEQFF TGCGCCAGCAGCCAAGGAAGACTAGCGGGAGTTGATGAGCAGTTCTTC
TRBJ1-5 - TRBV5-6 few CASSSYTAVSSNQPQHF TGTGCCAGCAGCTCCTATACCGCAGTGAGTAGCAATCAGCCCCAGCATTTT
TRBJ1-6 - TRBV5-6 - CASSPATGRASPLHF TGTGCCAGCAGCCCAGCTACAGGGCGGGCTTCACCCCTCCACTTT
TRBJ2-3 TRBD2 TRBV20-1 - CSAKRLAASTDTQYF TGCAGTGCCAAGCGACTAGCGGCTAGCACAGATACGCAGTATTTT
TRBJ2-7 TRBD2 TRBV29-1 - CSAQLAGGSYEQYF TGCAGCGCCCAACTAGCGGGAGGATCCTACGAGCAGTACTTC
TRBJ2-1 - TRBV6-2/TRBV6-3 - CASSYSGPFGFF TGTGCCAGCAGCTACTCCGGGCCATTCGGGTTCTTC
TRBJ1-2 - TRBV5-1 - CASVRDSSADGYTF TGCGCCAGCGTGCGAGATAGTTCCGCTGATGGCTACACCTTC
TRBJ1-2 TRBD1 TRBV27 many CASRTRQGFYGYTF TGTGCCAGCAGGACCCGACAGGGCTTCTATGGCTACACCTTC
TRBJ2-5 - TRBV27 few CASSLRDHYQETQYF TGTGCCAGCAGTTTAAGGGACCACTACCAAGAGACCCAGTACTTC
TRBJ2-6 TRBD1 TRBV3-1 - CASSIDRVGGANVLTF TGTGCCAGCAGCATAGACAGGGTTGGTGGGGCCAACGTCCTGACTTTC
TRBJ2-4 - TRBV7-9 many CASSPPPRLAKNIQYF TGTGCCAGCAGCCCACCCCCACGGCTAGCCAAAAACATTCAGTACTTC
TRBJ2-1 - TRBV11-3 many CASSLGGGFKANEQFF TGTGCCAGCAGCTTAGGGGGCGGATTCAAAGCCAATGAGCAGTTCTTC
TRBJ1-1 - TRBV30 - CAWSAKGEAFF TGTGCCTGGAGTGCAAAGGGGGAAGCTTTCTTT
TRBJ1-2 - TRBV7-9 few CASSSLGRTYGYTF TGTGCCAGCAGCTCTTTGGGACGTACCTATGGCTACACCTTC
TRBJ2-2 - TRBV5-1 - CASSLGEGLNTGELFF TGCGCCAGCAGCTTGGGAGAGGGGCTGAACACCGGGGAGCTGTTTTTT
TRBJ1-5 TRBD1 TRBV6-5 - CASSYSMDRGTCQPQHF TGTGCCAGCAGTTACTCGATGGACAGGGGGACGTGTCAGCCCCAGCATTTT
TRBJ2-3 TRBD2 TRBV11-2 - CASSLEPSGSSTDTQYF TGTGCCAGCAGCTTAGAACCTAGCGGGAGTTCCACAGATACGCAGTATTTT
TRBJ2-2 - TRBV9 many CAIRWIYTGELFF TGTGCCATCCGGTGGATTTACACCGGGGAGCTGTTTTTT
TRBJ2-2 - TRBV20-1 few CSAKAPTTGELFF TGCAGTGCTAAGGCGCCAACCACCGGGGAGCTGTTTTTT
TRBJ2-2 - TRBV7-6 - CASSSSMLNTGELFF TGTGCCAGCAGCTCCAGCATGTTGAACACCGGGGAGCTGTTTTTT
TRBJ1-2 TRBD1 TRBV28 - CASTNSDDRGYGYTF TGTGCCAGCACCAATTCCGACGACAGGGGATATGGCTACACCTTC
TRBJ1-1 - TRBV19 few CASSIKVNTEAFF TGTGCCAGTAGTATTAAGGTGAACACTGAAGCTTTCTTT
TRBJ2-3 - TRBV15 - CATSRNPDSTAQSQYF TGTGCCACCAGCAGGAACCCAGACTCGACTGCCCAATCTCAGTATTTT
TRBJ2-7 - TRBV27 few CASSPRDTTYEQYF TGTGCCAGCAGTCCCCGGGACACAACCTACGAGCAGTACTTC
TRBJ2-6 TRBD2 TRBV20-1 many CSAMGLGGRRGSGANVLTF TGCAGTGCTATGGGACTAGGAGGGAGGAGGGGTTCTGGGGCCAACGTCCTGACTTTC
TRBJ2-3 - TRBV29-1 few CSVDEGGADTQYF TGCAGCGTTGACGAAGGAGGGGCAGATACGCAGTATTTT
TRBJ2-1 - TRBV27 - CASSLDRLSYNEQFF TGTGCCAGCAGTTTAGACAGACTCTCCTACAATGAGCAGTTCTTC
TRBJ2-1 TRBD2 TRBV9 - CASSVNPRQAGVYNEQFF TGTGCCAGCAGCGTGAATCCCAGACAAGCGGGAGTCTACAATGAGCAGTTCTTC
TRBJ2-3 TRBD2 TRBV6-2/TRBV6-3 - CASRPPGWLAGETQYF TGTGCCAGCAGACCACCCGGATGGCTAGCGGGAGAGACGCAGTATTTT
TRBJ2-2 - TRBV20-1 few CSARPREWDTGELFF TGCAGTGCTAGACCCAGGGAGTGGGACACCGGGGAGCTGTTTTTT
TRBJ2-1 - TRBV20-1 - CSAGVGLSSYNEQFF TGCAGTGCCGGGGTGGGACTTAGCTCCTACAATGAGCAGTTCTTC
TRBJ2-2 TRBD2 TRBV6-2/TRBV6-3 few CASSALTPSGRTGELFF TGTGCCAGCAGCGCTCTAACCCCTAGCGGGAGGACCGGGGAGCTGTTTTTT
TRBJ2-1 TRBD2 TRBV20-1 few CSDASGTSGNYEQFF TGCAGCGACGCTAGTGGGACTAGCGGGAACTATGAGCAGTTCTTC
TRBJ2-3 - TRBV29-1 - CSVDYRDTDTQYF TGCAGCGTTGATTACAGGGACACAGATACGCAGTATTTT
TRBJ2-1 TRBD2 TRBV29-1 many CSVANLAEPYNEQFF TGCAGCGTCGCTAATCTAGCGGAGCCCTACAATGAGCAGTTCTTC
TRBJ2-7 TRBD1 TRBV2 - CASQLTGVNEQYF TGTGCCAGCCAACTTACAGGGGTGAACGAGCAGTACTTC
TRBJ2-7 TRBD1 TRBV7-2 few CASSFGTGSFYEQYF TGTGCCAGCAGCTTCGGGACAGGCTCTTTCTACGAGCAGTACTTC
TRBJ1-5 - TRBV4-2 - CASSPTSGSNQPQHF TGTGCCAGCAGCCCCACTTCAGGCAGCAATCAGCCCCAGCATTTT